This passage covers 31 T cell receptor beta chains from one sample sequenced in a study of early T cells in non-severe SARS-CoV-2 infection. Using its own MiXCR run on the 5' RACE reads, TCRdb lists one record per CDR3 protein. The table shows 60,000 to 80,000 distinct CDR3 sequences, with roughly an eighth occurring only once. Sequencing was done on a sample of whole blood. These receptors were collected from an adult who was a healthcare worker with PCR-confirmed SARS-CoV-2 infection or an uninfected control (not recorded which).

The V gene is TRBV7-9, the J gene TRBJ2-3; D is possibly TRBD2 (6 bases). This CDR3 contains 14 residues. Looked up from germline, CDR1 is SEHNR and CDR2 is FQNEAQ (reference sequence). The V end lost 8 bases, the J end lost 1 base, and 13 bases lay between the germline ends. CDR3 sequence (DNA): TGTGCCAGCGCCCAGACGGGGGGCACAGATACGCAGTATTTT. It translates to CASAQTGGTDTQYF.

This clonotype has a handful of counts. This chain links TRBV6-1 with TRBJ2-1; TRBD1 or TRBD2 may be the D gene (5 bases each). Germline values: CDR1 MNHNS, CDR2 SASEGT. Trimming took off 6 bases at V and 8 bases at J, with 17 bases between the two ends. The CDR3 covers 14 residues. The CDR3 here is CASSLRDPLDEQFF. CDR3 DNA sequence: TGTGCCAGCAGCCTAAGGGACCCCTTGGATGAGCAGTTCTTC.

In its sample, this clonotype was seen many times. The V gene is TRBV11-3, the J gene TRBJ2-7; possible D gene TRBD1, 6 bases. This CDR3 comprises 13 residues. The V gene lost 5 bases and the J gene lost 6 bases, with 14 bases spanning the gap. Germline CDR1 is SGHNT and CDR2 is YENEEA. Here the CDR3 DNA reads TGTGCCAGCAGCACTCAGGGGACGGGCGAGCAGTACTTC. This gives the protein CASSTQGTGEQYF.

About this clonotype itself: The germline gene is not matched at one end of the junction; a read error may be the cause. The chain joins TRBV7-6 to TRBJ2-6, with a possible D match to TRBD1 (6 bases). Germline assignment: CDR1 SGHVS and CDR2 FNYEAQ. This CDR3 comprises 15 residues. The CDR3, as DNA: TGTGCCAGCAGCTTTGGGGGCACTGGGGTCAACGTCCTGACTTTC. The encoded protein is CASSFGGTGVNVLTF.

This clonotype was picked up many times. The genes are TRBV5-6 and TRBJ2-5; D not resolved. CDR3 length: 13 amino acids. The V gene's germline CDR1 is SGHDT and CDR2 YYEEEE. V lost 2 bases and J lost 3, with 8 bases in between. The CDR3: CASSLGQKETQYF. The CDR3 nucleotides are TGTGCCAGCAGCTTAGGTCAGAAAGAGACCCAGTACTTC.

The rearrangement links TRBV10-3 to TRBJ2-7; weak D call: TRBD1 (5 bases). CDR3 size: 12 residues. With 0 bases removed from V and 6 bases from J, the gap between germline ends came to 6 bases. From germline, CDR1 is ENHRY and CDR2 SYGVKD. The CDR3 spells CAISESQGEQYF. The CDR3 DNA follows: TGTGCCATCAGTGAGTCGCAGGGCGAGCAGTACTTC.

This clonotype was counted between two and nine times. The rearrangement joins TRBV19 to TRBJ2-2; 8 nucleotides match TRBD1. This CDR3 is 15 amino acids long. The V and J ends lost 10 bases and 7 bases, in that order; junction bases with no gene match: 14. Looked up from germline, CDR1 is LNHDA and CDR2 is SQIVND (reference sequence). DNA for the CDR3: TGTGCCACCCAGACAGGGGTTGGCCCTCGCGGGGAGCTGTTTTTT. Translated: CATQTGVGPRGELFF.

Details on this clonotype: It may be a read error: a sequence one base away is much more abundant. V is TRBV7-2 and J is TRBJ2-1; 15 nucleotides line up with TRBD2. The germline gives CDR1 SGHTA, CDR2 FQGNSA. This CDR3 contains 17 residues. CDR3 loop: CASSPPGLAGGTDEQLF. DNA for the CDR3: TGTGCCAGCAGCCCGCCGGGACTAGCGGGAGGAACGGATGAGCAGCTCTTC.

This clonotype was found a few times. The gene calls are TRBV7-8 and TRBJ1-5, with D maybe TRBD1 (6 bases). V was pared by 7 bases and J by 0 bases, with 16 bases between. The CDR3 loop spans 16 amino acids. CDR1 is SGHVS, CDR2 FQNEAQ, per germline. The DNA for the CDR3 is TGTGCCAGCACCCTAGGGGGGGGTAATAGCAATCAGCCCCAGCATTTT. Amino acid sequence: CASTLGGGNSNQPQHF.

To note about this clonotype: This may stem from a read error, because a much larger clone lies one nucleotide away. The chain joins TRBV7-9 to TRBJ2-2; 13 nucleotides match TRBD2. This CDR3 contains 16 residues. CDR1 and CDR2 (germline): SEHNR, FQNEAQ (reference sequence). With 5 bases clipped from V and 2 bases from J, the junction kept 2 bases outside the gene matches. CDR3 sequence (DNA): TGTGCCAGCAGCCCGGGACTAGCGGGAAACACCGGGGAGCTGTTTTTT. Translated: CASSPGLAGNTGELFF.

The chain joins TRBV6-6 to TRBJ2-5; TRBD2 matches 10 bases. CDR1 and CDR2 (germline): MNHNY, SVGAGI (reference sequence). This CDR3 region has 16 residues. V was clipped by 0 bases and J by 2 bases; unmatched bases: 3. Here the CDR3 DNA reads TGTGCCAGCAGTTACTCGGGACTAGCGACTCAAGAGACCCAGTACTTC. Translating it yields CASSYSGLATQETQYF.

This clonotype was detected ten times or more. The chain joins TRBV28 to TRBJ1-6; TRBD1 agrees at 7 bases. The junction had 11 bases not matched to a gene; V was cut back by 6 bases and J by 12 bases. Germline loops: CDR1 MDHEN, CDR2 SYDVKM. The CDR3 totals 14 residues. As DNA, the CDR3 is TGTGCCAGCAGCATCGACAGGGTAGCGAGACCCCTCCACTTT. Its translation is CASSIDRVARPLHF.

In this sample, this clonotype turned up a few times. This chain joins TRBV20-1 and TRBJ1-6, with a possible D match to TRBD1 (5 bases). Trimming removed 5 bases at V and 6 bases at J, with 17 bases between. Germline CDR1 is DFQATT and CDR2 is SNEGSKA (reference sequence). CDR3 length: 15 residues. The CDR3 DNA is TGCAGTGCTCCACCCGGTTATGGGGGTAATTCACCCCTCCACTTT. The encoded protein is CSAPPGYGGNSPLHF.

This clonotype was counted many times. The chain combines TRBV29-1 with TRBJ1-1, with TRBD1 as a possible D gene (5 bases). Germline-derived CDR1 and CDR2 are SQVTM and ANQGSEA. V lost 3 bases to trimming and J lost 5 bases, with 10 bases between them. The CDR3 is made up of 12 amino acids. Here the CDR3 DNA reads TGCAGCGTTGAGGGTGGGGCGACTGAAGCTTTCTTT. Protein: CSVEGGATEAFF.

This clonotype appeared a few times. The chain is built from TRBV5-1 and TRBJ1-6, with D possibly matching TRBD1 (6 bases). Germline V lookup: CDR1 SGHRS, CDR2 YFSETQ. The CDR3 runs 16 residues. Trimming left V 4 bases short and J 6 bases short, with 17 bases between. The CDR3 sequence is CASSPQGQPTNSPLHF. As DNA, the CDR3 is TGCGCCAGCAGCCCGCAAGGACAGCCGACTAATTCACCCCTCCACTTT.

This clonotype was counted many times. CDR3: CSGSRGGVEAFF. DNA for the CDR3: TGCAGCGGGTCCCGAGGAGGGGTTGAAGCTTTCTTT. The chain has TRBV29-1 and TRBJ1-1; a weak D match, TRBD1 (5 bases). This CDR3 is 12 amino acids long. The germline gives CDR1 SQVTM, CDR2 ANQGSEA. V lost 7 bases and J 7 bases, leaving 16 bases between the germline ends. Together with reference TRBV29-1 and TRBJ1-1, the CDR3 gives the full variable domain: SAVISQKPSRDICQRGTSLTIQCQVDSQVTMMFWYRQQPGQSLTLIATANQGSEATYESGFVIDKFPISRPNLTFSTLTVSNMSPEDSSIYLCSGSRGGVEAFFGQGTRLTVV.

This clonotype was seen ten or more times. The chain recombines TRBV28 with TRBJ1-2, with D hard to call. The CDR3 runs to 15 residues. Germline assignment: CDR1 MDHEN and CDR2 SYDVKM. V was shortened by 6 bases and J by 5 bases, with 19 bases between the two germline ends. The CDR3 reads CASRDWSFLGYGYTF. CDR3 DNA: TGTGCCAGCAGGGACTGGAGTTTTTTAGGTTATGGCTACACCTTC.

This clonotype was observed at least ten times. This chain uses TRBV2 with TRBJ1-1; TRBD1 is a possible D gene (6 bases). Germline V gene sequence: CDR1 SNHLY, CDR2 FYNNEI. The CDR3 length is 16 residues. V was clipped by 7 bases and J by 3 bases, with 21 bases between them. Written as DNA, the CDR3 is TGTGCCAGCACAGGACGGCGGGGGGGCAAGGACACTGAAGCTTTCTTT. Its protein product is CASTGRRGGKDTEAFF.

This clonotype has a count of ten or more. The rearrangement joins TRBV18 to TRBJ2-6, with TRBD2 as a possible D gene (6 bases). Germline V CDR1 and CDR2: KGHSH, LQKENI. CDR3 length equals 18 residues. The V and J ends lost 5 bases and 0 bases respectively, with 17 bases between them. The CDR3 DNA reads as TGTGCCAGCTCATGGATGGGGACTTTAAACTCTGGGGCCAACGTCCTGACTTTC. This codes for CASSWMGTLNSGANVLTF.

This clonotype was found many times. The V call is TRBV7-9, the J call TRBJ1-1; no firm D call. This CDR3 has 14 residues. CDR1 and CDR2 (germline): SEHNR, FQNEAQ (reference sequence). The germline V and J ends were trimmed by 1 base and 6 bases, with 12 bases remaining between them. The CDR3 here is CASSLDSGLAEAFF. In nucleotides, the CDR3 is TGTGCCAGCAGCTTAGATTCGGGCCTCGCTGAAGCTTTCTTT.

In its sample, this clonotype was seen many times. V and J are TRBV30 and TRBJ2-3; 7 nucleotides align to TRBD2. The CDR3 is made up of 15 amino acids. Looked up from germline, CDR1 is GTSNPN and CDR2 is SVGIG (reference sequence). The V gene end was trimmed by 0 bases and the J gene end by 1 base; junction bases not matched to a gene: 4. The CDR3 DNA follows: TGTGCCTGGAGTGTAGAGCTAGCGGGCACAGATACGCAGTATTTT. Translation: CAWSVELAGTDTQYF.

This chain links TRBV5-5 with TRBJ1-4; TRBD1 agrees at 8 bases. Germline-derived CDR1 and CDR2 are SGHKS and YYEKEE (reference sequence). V was clipped by 1 base and J by 3 bases; unmatched bases: 8. The CDR3 runs to 17 residues. The CDR3 reads CASSLLGAGQANEKLFF. The CDR3 DNA sequence: TGTGCCAGCAGCTTGTTGGGTGCGGGACAGGCTAATGAAAAACTGTTTTTT.

This clonotype showed up many times. The gene calls are TRBV4-1 and TRBJ2-7; D remains unclear. CDR1 is MGHRA, CDR2 YSYEKL, per germline. This CDR3 has 15 residues. Trimming took 0 bases from V and 0 from J, leaving 9 bases between them. The CDR3 DNA reads as TGCGCCAGCAGCCAAGAGCTGGACGCCTCCTACGAGCAGTACTTC. The encoded protein is CASSQELDASYEQYF.

There are a few counts of this clonotype. This chain joins TRBV7-2 and TRBJ2-5, with 7 positions matching TRBD2. This CDR3 is 13 amino acids long. The junction had 4 bases not matched to a gene; V was cut back by 4 bases and J by 5 bases. Germline CDR1 SGHTA, CDR2 FQGNSA. In nucleotides, the CDR3 is TGTGCCAGCAGCTGGGACTACTCGGAGACCCAGTACTTC. Amino acid sequence: CASSWDYSETQYF.

Concerning this clonotype: This clone may be a read error of a much larger clone one base away. The chain joins TRBV29-1 to TRBJ2-1, with D possibly TRBD2 on 5 matching bases. Trimming removed 7 bases from V and 5 bases from J, with 12 bases in between. CDR1 is SQVTM and CDR2 is ANQGSEA in the germline V gene. CDR3 length: 12 amino acids. CDR3 sequence reads: CSAKKGDNEQFF. DNA of the CDR3: TGCAGCGCTAAGAAGGGAGACAATGAGCAGTTCTTC.

The chain recombines TRBV14 with TRBJ2-1, with D possibly being TRBD1 (5 bases). CDR1 SGHDN and CDR2 FVKESK come from the germline V gene. V was shortened by 8 bases and J by 3 bases, with 17 bases between the two germline ends. The CDR3 loop spans 15 amino acids. The CDR3 nucleotides read TGTGCCAGCGCCGCCCTCAGGGTCGGCTACAATGAGCAGTTCTTC. This gives the protein CASAALRVGYNEQFF. Full variable domain (missing parts from reference TRBV14 and TRBJ2-1): EAGVTQFPSHSVIEKGQTVTLRCDPISGHDNLYWYRRVMGKEIKFLLHFVKESKQDESGMPNNRFLAERTGGTYSTLKVQPAELEDSGVYFCASAALRVGYNEQFFGPGTRLTVL.

This clonotype was observed many times. The chain employs TRBV6-2 or TRBV6-3 and TRBJ2-1; a possible D gene is TRBD1 (6 bases). CDR3 length equals 17 residues. Germline V gene sequence: CDR1 MNHEY, CDR2 SVGEGT. Deletions cut 0 bases from V and 4 bases from J, with 16 bases between. The CDR3 coding sequence is TGTGCCAGCAGTTACTCCCCTTCAACAGGGCTTTACAATGAGCAGTTCTTC. Translating gives CASSYSPSTGLYNEQFF.

V gene TRBV19 combines with J gene TRBJ2-5, with a tentative D call TRBD2 (6 bases). The CDR3 sequence is 15 residues long. V was shortened by 10 bases and J by 0 bases, with 18 bases between the two germline ends. Germline V gene lookup returns CDR1 LNHDA and CDR2 SQIVND (reference sequence). Here the CDR3 reads CATSRDWAYQETQYF. The CDR3, as DNA: TGTGCCACTAGCCGGGACTGGGCGTACCAAGAGACCCAGTACTTC.

The chain recombines TRBV9 with TRBJ2-2; no firm D call. Trimming pared 4 bases from V and 0 bases from J, leaving 7 bases between. This CDR3 is built from 14 residues. Germline assignment: CDR1 SGDLS and CDR2 YYNGEE. CDR3 protein: CASSLGSNTGELFF. The CDR3 bases are TGTGCCAGCAGCCTCGGCTCGAACACCGGGGAGCTGTTTTTT.

At least ten counts were recorded for this clonotype. The gene calls are TRBV30 and TRBJ1-2; D unresolved. CDR1 GTSNPN and CDR2 SVGIG come from the germline V gene (reference sequence). V was cut by 5 bases and J by 6 bases, with 16 bases left in between. The CDR3 covers 13 residues. CDR3 in amino acids: CAWWEKRAHGYTF. Written as DNA, the CDR3 is TGTGCCTGGTGGGAAAAAAGGGCACATGGCTACACCTTC.

This clonotype was picked up many times. The chain couples TRBV6-5 to TRBJ2-2; perhaps TRBD2 as D (5 bases). Germline lookup yields CDR1 MNHEY and CDR2 SVGAGI. V lost 6 bases and J lost 9, with 20 bases in between. The CDR3 runs 15 residues. The CDR3 is CASRSGHSGERELFF. The CDR3 region has the DNA TGTGCCAGCAGGAGCGGCCACTCCGGAGAGAGGGAGCTGTTTTTT.